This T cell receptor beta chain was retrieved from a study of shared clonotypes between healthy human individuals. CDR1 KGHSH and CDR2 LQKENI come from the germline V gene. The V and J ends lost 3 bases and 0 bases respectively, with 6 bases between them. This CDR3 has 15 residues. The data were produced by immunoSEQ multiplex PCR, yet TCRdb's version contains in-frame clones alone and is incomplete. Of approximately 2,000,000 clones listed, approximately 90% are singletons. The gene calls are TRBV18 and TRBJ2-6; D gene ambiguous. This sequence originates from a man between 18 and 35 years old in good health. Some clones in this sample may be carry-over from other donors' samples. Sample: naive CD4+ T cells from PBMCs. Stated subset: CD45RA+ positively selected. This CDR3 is CASSPGSSGANVLTF. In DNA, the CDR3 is TGTGCCAGCTCACCGGGGTCCTCTGGGGCCAACGTCCTGACTTTC.